This is a list of T cell receptor beta chains from one sample in a study of a mutant IDH1 vaccine in newly diagnosed glioma. Their antigens remain unidentified. The data were produced by immunoSEQ multiplex PCR, yet TCRdb's version contains in-frame clones alone and is incomplete. The sample consists of 30,000 to 40,000 clones, around 60% of them appearing once. Sequencing used PBMCs, obtained from a glioma patient whose treatment included an IDH1 peptide vaccine. These receptors were taken from a woman between 18 and 30 years old with glioma. CDR3s leave out the opening cysteine and the closing phenylalanine or tryptophan. The order of the fields is V gene, clone size, CDR3 length, CDR3 protein. Clone size is given for some rows only: seen once, a few or many times, or a class if the clone is expanded.

>TRBV7-9|few|10
ASSSDGNEQF
>TRBV28|.|10
ASRQSGNTIY
>TRBV15|once|10
AASTGNTEAF
>TRBV6-1|.|10
ASSRKTDTQY
>TRBV4-3|.|11
ASSQDRGDTQY
>TRBV30|few|12
AWSRGTVNTEAF
>TRBV10-3|.|13
AISESGRGIYEQY
>TRBV23-1|.|12
ASSRSRQSSPLH
>TRBV10-3|.|12
AISETSSYNEQF
>TRBV5-6|.|13
ASSFGRRSSYEQY
>TRBV9|.|13
ASSDGQADNEKLF
>TRBV19|once|15
ASSIQASGGAGGPQH
>TRBV15|.|16
ATSFPPGTPATNEKLF
>TRBV18|.|13
ASSSTGTGNYGYT
>TRBV27|.|13
ASSLGTGSNYGYT
>TRBV28|few|12
ASSPLIGYEPQH
>TRBV5-1|few|14
ASSLLGALRNGELF
>TRBV4-1|.|11
ATADRGSYEQY
>TRBV11-3|.|9
ASSLDYGYT
>TRBV15|few|12
ATSRDRGDQPQH
>TRBV5-1|.|13
ASSLVPGGYNEQF
>TRBV19|.|15
ASSIDLGRTNTDTQY
>TRBV19|.|14
ASSIRQGARNTEAF
>TRBV29-1|few|15
SVFDPIYDRGVYGYT
>TRBV7-2|.|11
ASSLSIAGEQY
>TRBV19|few|14
ASSAYLRLMNTEAF
>TRBV20-1|.|9
SARVGDTQY
>TRBV7-9|few|14
ASSLLGQASNEKLF
>TRBV19|.|15
ASTTPRGQRNTGELF
>TRBV5-1|once|13
ASSESGTGIGEQY
>TRBV7-8|.|11
ASSPGLAGEQY
>TRBV2|.|15
ASREDLRPGQGEKLF
>TRBV6-5|.|12
ASSYSRVADTQY
>TRBV4-3|.|12
ASSQAADRPTQY
>TRBV6-5|.|10
ASTETGGEQY
>TRBV19|.|10
ASSIGTGELF
>TRBV30|few|11
AWSPDSNSPLH
>TRBV30|.|13
AWSKGGPQTDTQY
>TRBV10-3|.|12
AISEGTGSYEQY
>TRBV19|once|14
ASSTPDSPTNYGYT
>TRBV10-3|.|11
AISPGNNSPLH
>TRBV7-2|.|14
ASSLSRPTSQETQY